This entry lists 16 T cell receptor beta chains sequenced from one sample in a study of post-analysis software for immune sequencing data. Points from the study as a whole: With TRBV5-6, TRBV5-1 and TRBV20-1 included, 5 or 6 TRBV segments were more frequent in patients than in controls.

Their recognized antigens are unknown. Prepared libraries of TCR beta cDNA carried unique molecular identifiers. TCRdb analysed the PCR reads with MiXCR anew, one entry per CDR3 protein. Of fewer than 550,000 distinct CDR3 sequences detected, approximately 31% appear once; the ten largest clones hold around 5.9%. The sample was blood. All receptors come from a girl younger than 18 with multiple sclerosis.

The chain carries TRBV6-6 and TRBJ2-1; D perhaps matches TRBD1 (6 bases). This CDR3 region has 15 residues. Germline V gene data show CDR1 as MNHNY and CDR2 as SVGAGI (reference sequence). Trimming left V 1 base short and J 14 bases short, with 21 bases between. CDR3 region: CASSYYVDRGDNEFF. The CDR3 DNA reads as TGTGCCAGCAGTTACTACGTAGACCGAGGGGACAACGAGTTCTTC.

A few counts support this clonotype. The chain combines TRBV14 with TRBJ2-4; unclear D gene. V dropped 1 base and J dropped 7 bases, with 14 bases sitting between them. Germline lookup yields CDR1 SGHDN and CDR2 FVKESK. The CDR3 spans 15 residues. CDR3 nucleotide sequence: TGTGCCAGCAGCCAAGTAGGCAGGCTAAGTAACATTCAGTACTTC. This codes for CASSQVGRLSNIQYF.

This chain links TRBV11-3 with TRBJ1-1; perhaps TRBD1 as D (5 bases). CDR3 size: 15 residues. Germline V gives CDR1 SGHNT, CDR2 YENEEA. V lost 3 bases to trimming and J lost 0 bases, with 11 bases between them. The CDR3 sequence: CASSLSGSMNTEAFF. CDR3 DNA: TGTGCCAGCAGCTTGTCAGGGAGTATGAACACTGAAGCTTTCTTT.

The table lists this clonotype with many counts. This rearrangement joins TRBV6-5 to TRBJ1-6, with D possibly being TRBD1 (5 bases). Deletions cut 2 bases from V and 9 bases from J, with 14 bases between. CDR1 MNHEY and CDR2 SVGAGI come from the germline V gene. The CDR3 loop spans 15 amino acids. CDR3 DNA: TGTGCCAGCAGTTACCGAGGGCAGGGATCTTCACCCCTCCACTTT. This translates into CASSYRGQGSSPLHF.

The V gene is TRBV6-5, the J gene TRBJ2-6, with D uncertain. Germline lookup yields CDR1 MNHEY and CDR2 SVGAGI. The CDR3 sequence is 17 residues long. With 4 bases removed from V and 1 base from J, the gap between germline ends came to 14 bases. DNA for the CDR3: TGTGCCAGCAGTTCCGGACGTACCTCTTCTGGGGCCAACGTCCTGACTTTC. This sequence encodes CASSSGRTSSGANVLTF.

This clonotype was seen ten or more times. This chain links TRBV29-1 with TRBJ2-5, with D unclear. There are 13 residues in the CDR3. The germline V gene encodes CDR1 SQVTM and CDR2 ANQGSEA. Deletions cut 4 bases from V and 5 bases from J, with 14 bases between. CDR3 sequence (DNA): TGCAGCGTTGCTCTACGGCCAATTGAGACCCAGTACTTC. It is translated as CSVALRPIETQYF.

The rearrangement joins TRBV28 to TRBJ2-7, with D possibly matching TRBD1 (6 bases). Germline CDR1 and CDR2: MDHEN and SYDVKM. The CDR3 contains 14 residues. V lost 6 bases to trimming and J lost 5 bases, with 17 bases between them. The CDR3 coding sequence is TGTGCCAGCAGCAAGTCGGGACACCCCAACGAGCAGTACTTC. Translation: CASSKSGHPNEQYF.

V and J are TRBV12-3 or TRBV12-4 and TRBJ2-1; possibly TRBD1 or TRBD2 for D (6 bases each). The V gene lost 6 bases and the J gene lost 4 bases, with 19 bases spanning the gap. The CDR3 extends over 16 amino acids. The CDR3 region has the DNA TGTGCCAGCAGCCTCGGATTCGGGGGCCCTTACAATGAGCAGTTCTTC. As protein: CASSLGFGGPYNEQFF.

The rearrangement links TRBV20-1 to TRBJ1-2; D is unresolved. The ends were cut back, 0 bases at V and 3 bases at J, with 5 bases in the middle. Germline CDR1 and CDR2: DFQATT and SNEGSKA (reference sequence). This CDR3 contains 12 residues. CDR3 protein: CSARDEDYGYTF. In DNA, the CDR3 is TGCAGTGCTAGAGATGAAGACTATGGCTACACCTTC.

The chain is built from TRBV7-9 and TRBJ1-4; no clear D gene. V dropped 3 bases and J dropped 3 bases, with 11 bases sitting between them. The CDR3 contains 15 residues. Germline CDR1 reads SEHNR; CDR2 reads FQNEAQ (reference sequence). CDR3 in amino acids: CASSFPEKSNEKLFF. CDR3 DNA: TGTGCCAGCAGCTTCCCGGAGAAATCTAATGAAAAACTGTTTTTT.

This clonotype was seen a single time. J is TRBJ2-3 and V is TRBV24-1; 7 positions agree with TRBD1. The CDR3 consists of 16 residues. From germline, CDR1 is KGHDR and CDR2 SFDVKD. V lost 0 bases, J lost 3 bases, and 5 bases stayed unmatched. CDR3 amino acids: CATSDLTGESTDTQYF. In nucleotides, the CDR3 is TGTGCCACCAGTGATTTGACAGGGGAATCGACAGATACGCAGTATTTT.

The chain employs TRBV10-1 and TRBJ2-2; D is uncertain. There are 15 residues in the CDR3. V lost 5 bases, J lost 6 bases, and 16 bases lay in between. Germline V gene lookup returns CDR1 WNHNN and CDR2 SYGVQD (reference sequence). CDR3 loop: CASSWEVSSAGELFF. CDR3 nucleotides: TGCGCCAGCAGTTGGGAAGTCTCCTCGGCCGGGGAGCTGTTTTTT.

This clonotype turned up a few times. V usage is TRBV3-1 and J usage is TRBJ2-1; D may correspond to TRBD1 or TRBD2 (6 bases each). The CDR3 loop spans 15 amino acids. Germline-derived CDR1 and CDR2 are LGHDT and YNNKEL (reference sequence). The germline V and J ends were trimmed by 1 base and 7 bases, with 14 bases remaining between them. The CDR3 DNA reads as TGTGCCAGCAGCCAAGGGGGGCTAGGGAGGAATGAGCAGTTCTTC. It specifies CASSQGGLGRNEQFF.

The rearrangement links TRBV24-1 to TRBJ2-1, with 9 bases that match TRBD2. The J segment lost 7 bases and the V segment lost 2 bases, leaving 2 bases of the junction unmatched. CDR3 length: 14 residues. Germline CDR1 reads KGHDR; CDR2 reads SFDVKD. CDR3: CATSDYLAGNEQFF. CDR3 in DNA: TGTGCCACCAGTGATTATCTAGCGGGGAATGAGCAGTTCTTC.

This clonotype was recorded a few times. The chain recombines TRBV10-3 with TRBJ2-5, with D possibly TRBD1 on 5 matching bases. This CDR3 contains 14 residues. The germline V and J ends were trimmed by 3 bases and 2 bases, with 10 bases remaining between them. Germline V CDR1 and CDR2: ENHRY, SYGVKD. CDR3 residues: CAISEGSGQETQYF. The CDR3 DNA reads TGTGCCATCAGTGAAGGGTCAGGGCAAGAGACCCAGTACTTC.

The sample holds a few counts of this clonotype. The genes are TRBV7-8 and TRBJ2-1; 7 bases match TRBD1. Per germline, CDR1 SGHVS and CDR2 FQNEAQ. V was clipped by 5 bases and J by 8 bases; unmatched bases: 3. The CDR3 length is 12 residues. CDR3 in amino acids: CASSPTGDEQFF. CDR3 DNA: TGTGCCAGCAGCCCAACAGGGGATGAGCAGTTCTTC.